This section outlines one T cell receptor (beta chain) sequence together with its context. Its target is unknown. The data stem from a study of radiation and T cells in renal cell carcinoma. Study observations and caveats: In blood, top tumor clones expanded by 2 weeks, shrinking by 4.

V gave up 6 bases and J gave up 0 bases, with 10 bases separating them. Germline V gene sequence: CDR1 MNHNS, CDR2 SASEGT. The CDR3 length is 14 residues. The repertoire was sequenced with immunoSEQ multiplex PCR; TCRdb's copy has only in-frame clones and lacks some. The profile shows about 78,000 clones, about 89% of them singletons. Time point reported: blood 4 weeks post-SBRT, at nephrectomy. The treatment was: 15 Gy SBRT to primary tumor, nephrectomy 4 weeks later. Nephrectomy followed 15 Gy stereotactic body radiation by 4 weeks. This clonotype originated in a woman in her sixties or seventies with renal cell carcinoma. Source: blood, taken from a patient whose treatment included radiotherapy and nephrectomy. The genes are TRBV6-1 and TRBJ2-3; D possibly corresponds to TRBD1 (6 bases). The chain's CDR3 is CASRRTVSTDTQYF. DNA of the CDR3: TGTGCCAGCAGGAGGACAGTTAGCACAGATACGCAGTATTTT.